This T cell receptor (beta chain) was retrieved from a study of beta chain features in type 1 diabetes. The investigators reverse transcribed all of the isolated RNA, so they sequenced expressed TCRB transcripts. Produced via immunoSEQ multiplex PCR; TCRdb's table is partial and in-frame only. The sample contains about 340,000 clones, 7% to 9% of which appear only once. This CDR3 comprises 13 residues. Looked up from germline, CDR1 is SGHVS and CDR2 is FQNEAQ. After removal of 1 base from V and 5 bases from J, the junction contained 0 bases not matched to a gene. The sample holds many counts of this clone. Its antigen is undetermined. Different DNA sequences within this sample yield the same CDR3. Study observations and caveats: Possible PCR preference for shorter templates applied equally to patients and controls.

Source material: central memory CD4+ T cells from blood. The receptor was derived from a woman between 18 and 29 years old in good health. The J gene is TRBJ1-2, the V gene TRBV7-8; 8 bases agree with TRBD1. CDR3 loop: CASSLGQGYGYTF. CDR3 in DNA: TGTGCCAGCAGCTTAGGACAGGGGTATGGCTACACCTTC.